The clone carrying this T cell receptor beta chain has just a few counts. Germline V gene data show CDR1 as DFQATT and CDR2 as SNEGSKA (reference sequence). The CDR3 loop spans 12 amino acids. The germline V and J ends were trimmed by 3 bases and 6 bases, with 10 bases remaining between them. The sample comes from a study of CD8 T cells in Susac syndrome. Reverse transcription of about 0.45 to 1 ug RNA was carried out with random hexamers. One entry per CDR3 protein, called by TCRdb with MiXCR from the immunoSEQ multiplex PCR reads. This repertoire shows some 200,000 distinct CDR3 sequences, approximately 95% found once; its top ten account for 0.085% to 0.1%.

Material: CD4+ T cells from PBMCs. The gene calls are TRBV20-1 and TRBJ2-3; no definite D call. The TCR sequence derives from a human donor with multiple sclerosis. The CDR3 bases are TGCAGTGCTAGTCGCGGCGCGGATACGCAGTATTTT. Encoded protein: CSASRGADTQYF.